This T cell receptor beta chain was captured by sequencing in a study of blood T cell repertoires in COVID-19. In the study overall: The United States, Italy and Spain supplied acute and convalescent COVID-19 samples. PBMCs, B-cell-depleted T cells, or T cells provided the cDNA or gDNA that made up the material.

This CDR3 comprises 15 residues. Between the trimmed V and J ends, which lost 4 bases and 4 bases, there was a span of 17 bases. Germline CDR1 reads SGHRS; CDR2 reads YFSETQ. Under the authors' procedure: Nucleated cell counts were estimated from reference gene primer amplification. Only in-frame clones appear in the TCRdb table, and some are missing; sequencing was by immunoSEQ multiplex PCR. The DNA gave D and trimming, while V, J and clone size come from that table. The sample has over 600,000 clones; 70% to 90% are singletons. Material: peripheral blood. The rearrangement links TRBV5-1 to TRBJ1-1, with D perhaps matching TRBD1 (6 bases). This sequence was found in a woman aged 18-30 years with acute or convalescent COVID-19. The CDR3 protein is CASSLLQGSGTEAFF. The CDR3 nucleotides read TGCGCCAGCAGCCTACTACAGGGTTCGGGCACTGAAGCTTTCTTT.